One and the same sample provided the 6 T cell receptor beta chains below, sequenced in a study of blood T cell repertoires in COVID-19. The data were produced by immunoSEQ multiplex PCR, yet TCRdb's version contains in-frame clones alone and is incomplete. The table shows about 53,000 clones, with about 88% occurring only once. The sample taken for sequencing was peripheral blood. These TCRs come from a man aged 55 to 69 with active COVID-19.

The chain is built from TRBV4-2 and TRBJ2-6; possibly TRBD1 for D (6 bases). There are 16 residues in the CDR3. The germline V gene encodes CDR1 LGHNA and CDR2 YNFKEQ. V lost 4 bases, J lost 4 bases, and 14 bases lay in between. The CDR3 nucleotides are TGTGCCAGCAGCCTCAGACAGGTTGCGGGGGCCAACGTCCTGACTTTC. Translated, it gives CASSLRQVAGANVLTF.

The chain links TRBV27 to TRBJ2-3, with a possible D match to TRBD2 (7 bases). V lost 3 bases to trimming and J lost 3 bases, with 16 bases between them. The CDR3 spans 16 residues. CDR1 and CDR2 from the germline V gene are MNHEY and SMNVEV (reference sequence). The CDR3 DNA sequence: TGTGCCAGCAGTTTCGTGGGGGGGCGATGGACAGATACGCAGTATTTT. This gives the protein CASSFVGGRWTDTQYF.

This clone has just one count. The chain links TRBV28 to TRBJ2-5; 10 bases align to TRBD1. The J segment lost 5 bases and the V segment lost 2 bases, leaving 8 bases of the junction unmatched. Germline CDR1 is MDHEN and CDR2 is SYDVKM. CDR3 length: 16 residues. The CDR3 sequence: CASSLPGQGVVETQYF. CDR3 coding DNA: TGTGCCAGCAGTTTACCTGGACAGGGGGTCGTGGAGACCCAGTACTTC. The whole variable domain, filled in from reference TRBV28 and TRBJ2-5, reads DVKVTQSSRYLVKRTGEKVFLECVQDMDHENMFWYRQDPGLGLRLIYFSYDVKMKEKGDIPEGYSVSREKKERFSLILESASTNQTSMYLCASSLPGQGVVETQYFGPGTRLLVL.

This clone was seen only a few times. The CDR3 sequence: CASRPDRYSGNTIYF. DNA for the CDR3: TGTGCCAGCAGACCCGACAGGTACTCTGGAAACACCATATATTTT. V gene TRBV5-4 combines with J gene TRBJ1-3; weak D call: TRBD1 (6 bases). Germline V gene data show CDR1 as SGHNT and CDR2 as YYREEE (reference sequence). The CDR3 totals 15 residues. V dropped 5 bases and J dropped 0 bases, with 12 bases sitting between them. The variable domain in full, completed from reference TRBV5-4 and TRBJ1-3, reads ETGVTQSPTHLIKTRGQQVTLRCSSQSGHNTVSWYQQALGQGPQFIFQYYREEENGRGNFPPRFSGLQFPNYSSELNVNALELDDSALYLCASRPDRYSGNTIYFGEGSWLTVV.

This chain connects TRBV11-2 to TRBJ2-1; weak D call: TRBD2 (6 bases). Germline CDR1 is SGHAT and CDR2 is FQNNGV. Trimming stripped 5 bases from V and 0 bases from J, with 11 bases between. The CDR3 has 15 residues. The CDR3 DNA reads TGTGCCAGCAGCCCGGGACTGGGCTCCTACAATGAGCAGTTCTTC. It yields the protein CASSPGLGSYNEQFF. Full variable domain (outside the CDR3, taken from reference TRBV11-2 and TRBJ2-1): EAGVAQSPRYKIIEKRQSVAFWCNPISGHATLYWYQQILGQGPKLLIQFQNNGVVDDSQLPKDRFSAERLKGVDSTLKIQPAKLEDSAVYLCASSPGLGSYNEQFFGPGTRLTVL.

This sequence joins TRBV18 and TRBJ1-1; 10 nucleotides agree with TRBD1. This CDR3 region has 16 residues. V trimming: 4 bases; J trimming: 4 bases; junction bases outside the gene matches: 9. Germline V gene lookup returns CDR1 KGHSH and CDR2 LQKENI. The CDR3 nucleotides read TGTGCCAGCTCACTGGGGACAGGGGCCTCGAGCACTGAAGCTTTCTTT. Protein: CASSLGTGASSTEAFF.